The 32 T cell receptor beta chains below were found in one sample sequenced in a study of regulatory T cells in long-lasting Graves disease. Combining iRepertoire HTBI primers with Arm-PCR of CDR3 regions, the authors built TCR beta libraries. In TCRdb, the multiplex PCR reads were re-called with MiXCR into one record per CDR3 protein. The data hold a few hundred thousand distinct CDR3 sequences, with 20% to 25% observed a single time. The sample's time point: newly diagnosed GD, antithyroid drugs for less than 3 months. Following extraction of RNA from PBMCs, that RNA was used to make the TCR library. Sample: peripheral blood mononuclear cells (PBMCs), taken at new diagnosis, from a patient treated with antithyroid drugs. The receptors derive from a female donor with Graves disease.

There are many counts of this clonotype. V and J are TRBV18 and TRBJ1-1; D ambiguous. This CDR3 is built from 13 residues. V was trimmed by 2 bases and J by 1 base, leaving 5 bases between them. Per the germline V gene, CDR1 is KGHSH and CDR2 is LQKENI. The CDR3 reads CASSPTQNTEAFF. Written as DNA, the CDR3 is TGTGCCAGCTCACCAACCCAGAACACTGAAGCTTTCTTT.

This clonotype was seen at least ten times. This chain uses TRBV20-1 with TRBJ1-6; 9 bases are shared with TRBD1. The ends lost 2 bases at V and 10 bases at J; junction bases unmatched: 0. The CDR3 extends over 12 amino acids. Germline lookup yields CDR1 DFQATT and CDR2 SNEGSKA (reference sequence). This CDR3 reads CSARTGGSPLHF. CDR3 DNA: TGCAGTGCTAGAACAGGGGGCTCACCCCTCCACTTT.

In its sample, this clonotype was seen many times. CDR3 residues: CASSSRQGPYSNQPQHF. DNA of the CDR3: TGTGCCAGCAGCTCTCGACAGGGACCCTATAGCAATCAGCCCCAGCATTTT. The V and J genes are TRBV6-1 and TRBJ1-5, with 7 bases matching TRBD1. Trimming at V came to 6 bases and at J to 0 bases, leaving 11 bases not matched to a gene. This CDR3 spans 17 amino acids. Germline CDR1 and CDR2: MNHNS and SASEGT.

A word on this clonotype: A much larger clone is a single base away; this may be a read error. The conserved final phenylalanine or tryptophan is absent from the CDR3, which likely points to a read error. The rearrangement uses TRBV15 and TRBJ2-3, with a tentative D call TRBD2 (5 bases). Trimming removed 2 bases from V and 4 bases from J, with 7 bases in between. The CDR3 is 13 residues long. Germline V gene data show CDR1 as LNHNV and CDR2 as YYDKDF (reference sequence). The CDR3 loop is CATSRLAPDTQYS. The CDR3 DNA is TGTGCCACCAGCAGACTAGCCCCAGATACGCAGTATTCT.

The sample holds many counts of this clonotype. This sequence joins TRBV7-3 and TRBJ2-5; 7 bases map to TRBD2. From germline, CDR1 is SGHTA and CDR2 FQGTGA. The CDR3 consists of 16 residues. Trimming cost V 2 bases and J 5 bases; bases outside gene matches: 11. Here the CDR3 reads CASSLRRTSPSETQYF. The CDR3 nucleotides read TGTGCCAGCAGCTTACGCCGGACTAGTCCGTCCGAGACCCAGTACTTC. The entire variable domain, with the rest obtained from reference TRBV7-3 and TRBJ2-5, is as follows: GAGVSQTPSNKVTEKGKYVELRCDPISGHTALYWYRQSLGQGPEFLIYFQGTGAADDSGLPNDRFFAVRPEGSVSTLKIQRTERGDSAVYLCASSLRRTSPSETQYFGPGTRLLVL.

Concerning this clonotype itself: A much bigger clone sits one base away, suggesting this may be a read error. This chain links TRBV6-1 with TRBJ1-4, with D uncertain. The V gene's germline CDR1 is MNHNS and CDR2 SASEGT. This CDR3 comprises 14 residues. CDR3 loop: CAGSPERVKEKLFF. CDR3 in DNA: TGTGCCGGCAGTCCCGAAAGGGTAAAGGAAAAACTGTTTTTT.

Concerning this clonotype: This is likely an artifact of a read error, given a far larger clone one base away. The J gene is TRBJ1-1, the V gene TRBV11-2, with 7 bases fitting TRBD1. Germline CDR1 and CDR2: SGHAT and FQNNGV. V shed 5 bases, J shed 8 bases, and the junction held 8 bases outside the gene matches. CDR3 length equals 13 residues. The CDR3 reads CASSKTGTNEAFF. As DNA, the CDR3 is TGTGCCAGCAGCAAGACAGGGACGAACGAAGCTTTCTTT.

This clonotype showed up many times. The chain links TRBV28 to TRBJ2-6, with TRBD1 identical over 7 bases. The V gene end was trimmed by 5 bases and the J gene end by 2 bases; junction bases not matched to a gene: 3. The CDR3 consists of 15 residues. Germline V gene sequence: CDR1 MDHEN, CDR2 SYDVKM. CDR3 in amino acids: CASSPGTAGANVLTF. The CDR3 coding sequence is TGTGCCAGCAGTCCTGGGACAGCTGGGGCCAACGTCCTGACTTTC. The full variable domain, rest sourced from reference TRBV28 and TRBJ2-6, is DVKVTQSSRYLVKRTGEKVFLECVQDMDHENMFWYRQDPGLGLRLIYFSYDVKMKEKGDIPEGYSVSREKKERFSLILESASTNQTSMYLCASSPGTAGANVLTFGAGSRLTVL.

At least ten counts were recorded for this clonotype. The gene calls are TRBV11-1 and TRBJ2-2; the match to TRBD2 covers 8 bases. Germline CDR1 reads SGHAT; CDR2 reads FQDESV (reference sequence). Germline trimming cut 7 bases from V and 0 bases from J; bases unmatched to any gene: 4. This CDR3 is 15 amino acids long. The CDR3 sequence is CASKRGGTNTGELFF. Here the CDR3 DNA reads TGTGCCAGCAAACGGGGGGGGACGAACACCGGGGAGCTGTTTTTT.

The chain has TRBV10-3 and TRBJ2-1; 8 nucleotides agree with TRBD2. CDR3 length: 13 residues. Germline loops: CDR1 ENHRY, CDR2 SYGVKD. With V trimmed by 2 bases and J by 12 bases, 6 bases remained unmatched. CDR3 in amino acids: CAISEGTSGSQFF. In DNA form, the CDR3 reads TGTGCCATCAGTGAGGGCACTAGCGGATCGCAGTTCTTC.

A few counts support this clonotype. The chain links TRBV5-1 to TRBJ1-6; D not certain. Deletions cut 0 bases from V and 9 bases from J, with 10 bases between. The CDR3 is 14 residues long. Germline V gives CDR1 SGHRS, CDR2 YFSETQ. CDR3 sequence (DNA): TGCGCCAGCAGCTTGGGAGGAGAGGGTTCACCCCTCCACTTT. Its protein is CASSLGGEGSPLHF.

This chain links TRBV4-3 with TRBJ1-6; TRBD1 might be the D (5 bases). The CDR3 extends over 16 amino acids. The V end lost 3 bases, the J end lost 0 bases, and 9 bases lay between the germline ends. CDR1 and CDR2 (germline): LGHNA, YSLEER. CDR3 sequence (DNA): TGCGCCAGCAGCCACGACAGAGCCTCCTATAATTCACCCCTCCACTTT. Residues: CASSHDRASYNSPLHF.

This clonotype was recorded many times. The V gene is TRBV11-2, the J gene TRBJ2-1, with D unresolved. The germline V gene encodes CDR1 SGHAT and CDR2 FQNNGV. Trimming pared 6 bases from V and 7 bases from J, leaving 16 bases between. The CDR3 has 14 residues. The CDR3 spells CASSFGSLRNEQFF. DNA for the CDR3: TGTGCCAGCAGTTTTGGTAGCTTAAGGAATGAGCAGTTCTTC.

In the case of this clonotype: A much larger clone lies one base from this, so it may be a read error. The V and J genes are TRBV12-3 or TRBV12-4 and TRBJ2-2, with 7 bases that match TRBD1. This CDR3 has 14 amino acids. The V gene end was trimmed by 4 bases and the J gene end by 2 bases; junction bases not matched to a gene: 1. Here the CDR3 reads CASSWTGNTGELFF. The CDR3 DNA is TGTGCCAGCAGTTGGACAGGAAACACCGGGGAGCTGTTTTTT.

This clonotype was detected ten times or more. This rearrangement joins TRBV12-3 or TRBV12-4 to TRBJ1-6; no firm D call. Trimming removed 9 bases from V and 7 bases from J, with 10 bases in between. The CDR3 covers 12 residues. CDR3 residues: CASAPGNSPLHF. CDR3 DNA sequence: TGTGCCAGTGCCCCCGGGAATTCACCCCTCCACTTT.

This clonotype was counted a few times. The chain links TRBV4-2 to TRBJ2-7; a weak D match, TRBD2 (5 bases). In germline, CDR1 is LGHNA, CDR2 YNFKEQ. The CDR3 covers 18 residues. V lost 4 bases, J lost 4 bases, and 26 bases lay in between. In DNA, the CDR3 is TGTGCCAGCAGCCGACGAATTGGACCCGCCGGGAATGTTTACGAGCAGTACTTC. Encoded protein: CASSRRIGPAGNVYEQYF.

This clonotype was seen many times. The rearrangement joins TRBV20-1 to TRBJ2-1, with a weak D call TRBD1 (5 bases). Germline V lookup: CDR1 DFQATT, CDR2 SNEGSKA (reference sequence). The CDR3 loop spans 15 amino acids. The V gene lost 0 bases and the J gene lost 4 bases, with 13 bases spanning the gap. The CDR3 nucleotides are TGCAGTGCTAGAGATTTAGACAGCGTATACAATGAGCAGTTCTTC. Residues: CSARDLDSVYNEQFF.

This clonotype has a count of ten or more. The chain couples TRBV6-5 to TRBJ1-1; unclear D gene. CDR3 length equals 15 residues. Trimming took 4 bases from V and 4 from J, leaving 16 bases between them. Germline V gene lookup returns CDR1 MNHEY and CDR2 SVGAGI. CDR3 amino acids: CASSWLIGEATEAFF. The CDR3 DNA sequence: TGTGCCAGCAGTTGGTTGATTGGGGAGGCCACTGAAGCTTTCTTT.

This clonotype was counted ten times or more. The chain carries TRBV20-1 and TRBJ2-3, with 8 positions matching TRBD2. V lost 6 bases to trimming and J lost 1 base; unmatched junction nucleotides: 12. This CDR3 region has 16 residues. CDR1 and CDR2 (germline): DFQATT, SNEGSKA (reference sequence). CDR3 region: CSASDGGTSGTDTQYF. In nucleotides, the CDR3 is TGCAGTGCCTCCGATGGAGGGACTAGTGGCACAGATACGCAGTATTTT.

The J gene is TRBJ1-2, the V gene TRBV6-2 or TRBV6-3; 8 bases align to TRBD1. CDR1 MNHEY and CDR2 SVGEGT come from the germline V gene. J was trimmed by 4 bases and V by 6 bases; bases with no gene match: 10. This CDR3 has 15 residues. This CDR3 is CASSPGQGLSYGYTF. As DNA, the CDR3 is TGTGCCAGCAGCCCCGGACAGGGACTAAGCTATGGCTACACCTTC.

The chain has TRBV15 and TRBJ2-1; D not resolved. There are 13 residues in the CDR3. CDR1 and CDR2 (germline): LNHNV, YYDKDF (reference sequence). V dropped 5 bases and J dropped 9 bases, with 14 bases sitting between them. CDR3 sequence: CATSGPLSGEQFF. The CDR3 bases are TGTGCCACCAGCGGACCCTTGTCGGGTGAGCAGTTCTTC.

This clonotype was counted at least ten times. The V and J genes are TRBV7-9 and TRBJ2-1; the match to TRBD2 covers 15 bases. In germline, CDR1 is SEHNR, CDR2 FQNEAQ (reference sequence). The length of the CDR3 is 14 residues. The J segment lost 9 bases and the V segment lost 11 bases, leaving 8 bases of the junction unmatched. The CDR3 protein is CASRTSGRAGEQFF. CDR3 bases: TGTGCCTCCCGGACTAGCGGGAGGGCCGGTGAGCAGTTCTTC.

This clonotype was picked up many times. This chain uses TRBV7-8 with TRBJ2-7, with 15 bases fitting TRBD2. This CDR3 comprises 14 residues. Germline CDR1 is SGHVS and CDR2 is FQNEAQ. V was pared by 4 bases and J by 11 bases, with 6 bases of the junction left unmatched. CDR3 sequence (DNA): TGTGCCAGCAGCTCCGCGGGGACTAGCGGGAGGAAGTACTTC. Translation: CASSSAGTSGRKYF. The complete variable domain, with remaining parts taken from reference TRBV7-8 and TRBJ2-7, reads GAGVSQSPRYKVAKRGQDVALRCDPISGHVSLFWYQQALGQGPEFLTYFQNEAQLDKSGLPSDRFFAERPEGSVSTLKIQRTQQEDSAVYLCASSSAGTSGRKYFGPGTRLTVT.

There are many counts of this clonotype. The chain recombines TRBV20-1 with TRBJ2-7; 7 nucleotides line up with TRBD2. Looked up from germline, CDR1 is DFQATT and CDR2 is SNEGSKA (reference sequence). The V and J ends lost 3 bases and 0 bases, in that order; junction bases with no gene match: 2. This CDR3 contains 13 residues. CDR3 region: CSASGGNSYEQYF. CDR3 nucleotide sequence: TGCAGTGCTAGCGGGGGGAACTCCTACGAGCAGTACTTC.

Ten or more counts support this clonotype. J is TRBJ2-2 and V is TRBV24-1; tentatively, D is TRBD1 (6 bases). Trimming cost V 4 bases and J 3 bases, with 17 bases left between them. This CDR3 contains 17 residues. The germline CDR1 and CDR2 sequences are KGHDR and SFDVKD. CDR3 residues: CATSDPVPDRDTGELFF. For the CDR3, the DNA is TGTGCCACCAGTGACCCAGTACCGGACAGAGACACCGGGGAGCTGTTTTTT.

This chain uses TRBV11-2 with TRBJ1-5; possible D gene TRBD1, 6 bases. V lost 0 bases, J lost 7 bases, and 13 bases lay in between. Per the germline V gene, CDR1 is SGHAT and CDR2 is FQNNGV. The CDR3 is 15 amino acids. The CDR3 sequence is CASSLDQGFRQPQHF. The CDR3 coding sequence is TGTGCCAGCAGCTTAGACCAGGGGTTTAGACAGCCCCAGCATTTT.

The chain carries TRBV4-3 and TRBJ2-7; 9 nucleotides line up with TRBD1. Trimming removed 1 base from V and 5 bases from J; junction bases left unmatched: 3. Germline CDR1 is LGHNA and CDR2 is YSLEER. The CDR3 runs to 14 residues. CDR3 protein: CASSQGTGVNEQYF. As DNA, the CDR3 is TGCGCCAGCAGCCAAGGGACAGGGGTTAACGAGCAGTACTTC.

This clonotype was seen at least ten times. V gene TRBV7-3 combines with J gene TRBJ2-3; TRBD1 is a possible D gene (5 bases). The V gene lost 3 bases and the J gene lost 3 bases, with 10 bases spanning the gap. This CDR3 spans 14 amino acids. Germline-derived CDR1 and CDR2 are SGHTA and FQGTGA. The CDR3 reads CASSFQGATDTQYF. CDR3 DNA: TGTGCCAGCAGCTTCCAGGGTGCTACAGATACGCAGTATTTT. Variable domain in full (rest from reference TRBV7-3 and TRBJ2-3): GAGVSQTPSNKVTEKGKYVELRCDPISGHTALYWYRQSLGQGPEFLIYFQGTGAADDSGLPNDRFFAVRPEGSVSTLKIQRTERGDSAVYLCASSFQGATDTQYFGPGTRLTVL.

Regarding this clonotype: A read error may be the cause here, since a much bigger clone is one base away. The CDR3 DNA follows: TGTGCCAGCAGATCCCGAATAGCGGGACGCACCGGGGAGCTGTTTTTT. Translation: CASRSRIAGRTGELFF. The chain recombines TRBV7-2 with TRBJ2-2, with 8 nucleotides matching TRBD2. Trimming removed 6 bases from V and 4 bases from J; junction bases left unmatched: 10. The germline CDR1 and CDR2 sequences are SGHTA and FQGNSA. This CDR3 spans 16 amino acids.

This clonotype was counted many times. The chain combines TRBV20-1 with TRBJ2-3; 7 bases are a match to TRBD2. The CDR3 length is 14 residues. V was clipped by 5 bases and J by 2 bases; unmatched bases: 7. Germline lookup yields CDR1 DFQATT and CDR2 SNEGSKA (reference sequence). CDR3 nucleotides: TGCAGTGCTCTCCGCGGGGGTACCACAGATACGCAGTATTTT. Translating it yields CSALRGGTTDTQYF.

V is TRBV12-3 or TRBV12-4 and J is TRBJ2-1, with 12 bases matching TRBD1. V dropped 3 bases and J dropped 7; count of bases not matched to a gene: 4. The CDR3 extends over 15 amino acids. In nucleotides, the CDR3 is TGTGCCAGCAGTTTGGGGACAGGGGGCGGGAATGAGCAGTTCTTC. This codes for CASSLGTGGGNEQFF.

The sample holds many counts of this clonotype. The chain has TRBV15 and TRBJ2-1; 8 bases are shared with TRBD2. The V segment lost 7 bases and the J segment 6 bases; nucleotides outside the gene matches: 11. There are 15 residues in the CDR3. Germline assignment: CDR1 LNHNV and CDR2 YYDKDF (reference sequence). The CDR3 region is CATKSQRGRINEQFF. CDR3 coding DNA: TGTGCCACCAAATCCCAGCGCGGGAGGATCAATGAGCAGTTCTTC.